This note documents a single T cell receptor beta chain sequence. The sample comes from a study of blood T cell repertoires in COVID-19. Overall study: Spain, Italy and the United States supplied samples that represented acute and convalescent COVID-19. The analysed material was cDNA or gDNA that came from T cells, B-cell-depleted T cells, or PBMCs.

Source study methods: From reference gene primer amplification, estimates of nucleated cell counts were derived. Sequencing was performed with immunoSEQ multiplex PCR; in TCRdb, only in-frame clones are kept and a portion is missing. The V and J calls and clone size are taken from that table; D and trimming were inferred from the DNA. The sample has around 180,000 clones, about 80% seen once. CDR1 is SQVTM and CDR2 is ANQGSEA in the germline V gene. The CDR3 spans 12 residues. Between the trimmed V and J ends, which lost 6 bases and 9 bases, there was a span of 18 bases. The sequence was collected from a man between 65 and 85 years old with active or convalescent COVID-19. The chain recombines TRBV29-1 with TRBJ2-7; maybe TRBD2 (5 bases). The material sequenced was peripheral blood. CDR3 in amino acids: CSVPPDSKRQYF. In DNA, the CDR3 is TGCAGCGTCCCTCCGGACTCAAAACGGCAGTACTTC.